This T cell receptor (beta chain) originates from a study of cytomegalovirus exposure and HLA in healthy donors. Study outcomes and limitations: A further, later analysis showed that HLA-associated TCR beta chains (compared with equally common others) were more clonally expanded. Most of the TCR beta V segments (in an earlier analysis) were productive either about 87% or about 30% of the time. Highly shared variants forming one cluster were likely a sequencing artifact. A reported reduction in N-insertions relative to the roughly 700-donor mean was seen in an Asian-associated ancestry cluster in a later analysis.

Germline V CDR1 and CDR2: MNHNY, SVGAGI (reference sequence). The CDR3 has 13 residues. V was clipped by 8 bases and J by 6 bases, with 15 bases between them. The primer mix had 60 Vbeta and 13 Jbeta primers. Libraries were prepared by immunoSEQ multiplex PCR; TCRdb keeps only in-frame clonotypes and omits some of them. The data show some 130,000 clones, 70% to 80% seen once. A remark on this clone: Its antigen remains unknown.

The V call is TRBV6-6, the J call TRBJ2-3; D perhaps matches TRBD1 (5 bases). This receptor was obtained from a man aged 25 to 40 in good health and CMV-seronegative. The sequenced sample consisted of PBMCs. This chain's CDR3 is CASEGRAQDTQYF. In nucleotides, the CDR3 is TGTGCCAGCGAAGGCAGGGCCCAGGATACGCAGTATTTT.